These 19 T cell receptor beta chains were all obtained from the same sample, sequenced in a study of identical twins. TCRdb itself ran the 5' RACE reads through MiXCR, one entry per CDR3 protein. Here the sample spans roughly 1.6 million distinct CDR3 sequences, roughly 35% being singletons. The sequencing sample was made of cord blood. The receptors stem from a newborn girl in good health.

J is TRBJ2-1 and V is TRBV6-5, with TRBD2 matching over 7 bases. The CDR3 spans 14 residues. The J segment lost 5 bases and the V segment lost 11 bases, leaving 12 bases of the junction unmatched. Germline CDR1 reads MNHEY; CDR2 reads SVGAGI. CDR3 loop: CAARVAGLNNEQFF. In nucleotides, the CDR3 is TGTGCCGCCCGGGTAGCGGGCTTGAACAATGAGCAGTTCTTC.

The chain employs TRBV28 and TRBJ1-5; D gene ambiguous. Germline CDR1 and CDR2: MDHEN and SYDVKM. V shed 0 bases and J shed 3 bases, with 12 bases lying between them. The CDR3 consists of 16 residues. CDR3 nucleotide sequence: TGTGCCAGCAGTTTATGGGGCAGCTCTTTCAATCAGCCCCAGCATTTT. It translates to CASSLWGSSFNQPQHF.

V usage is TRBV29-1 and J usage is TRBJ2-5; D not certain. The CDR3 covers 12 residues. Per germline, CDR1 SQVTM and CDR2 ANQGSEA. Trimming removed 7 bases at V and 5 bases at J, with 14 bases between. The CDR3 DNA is TGCAGCGGGTCTGGAGTGATGGAGACCCAGTACTTC. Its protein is CSGSGVMETQYF.

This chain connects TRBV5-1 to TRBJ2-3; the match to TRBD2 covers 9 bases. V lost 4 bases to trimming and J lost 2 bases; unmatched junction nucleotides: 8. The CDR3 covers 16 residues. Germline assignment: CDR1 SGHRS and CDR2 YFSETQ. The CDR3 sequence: CASSRRAGGLTDTQYF. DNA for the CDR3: TGCGCCAGCAGCCGTCGTGCGGGAGGGCTCACAGATACGCAGTATTTT.

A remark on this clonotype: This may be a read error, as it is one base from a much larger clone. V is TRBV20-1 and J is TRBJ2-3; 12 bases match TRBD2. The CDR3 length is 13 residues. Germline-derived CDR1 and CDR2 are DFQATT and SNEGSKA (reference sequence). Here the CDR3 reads CSATSGGADTQSF. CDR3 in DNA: TGCAGTGCTACTAGCGGGGGGGCAGATACGCAGTCTTTT.

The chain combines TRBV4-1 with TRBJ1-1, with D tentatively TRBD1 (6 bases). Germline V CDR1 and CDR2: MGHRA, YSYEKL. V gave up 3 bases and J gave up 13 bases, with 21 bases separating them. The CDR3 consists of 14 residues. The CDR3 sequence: CASSQLPVGGKLFF. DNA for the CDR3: TGCGCCAGCAGCCAGCTCCCCGTAGGGGGGAAGCTTTTCTTT.

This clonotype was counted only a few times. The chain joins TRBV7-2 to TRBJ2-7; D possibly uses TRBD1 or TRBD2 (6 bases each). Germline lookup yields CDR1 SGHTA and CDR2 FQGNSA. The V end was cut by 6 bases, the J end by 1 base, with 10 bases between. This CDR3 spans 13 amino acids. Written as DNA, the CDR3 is TGTGCCAGCAGAAGGGGGGCGTCCTACGAGCAGTACTTC. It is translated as CASRRGASYEQYF.

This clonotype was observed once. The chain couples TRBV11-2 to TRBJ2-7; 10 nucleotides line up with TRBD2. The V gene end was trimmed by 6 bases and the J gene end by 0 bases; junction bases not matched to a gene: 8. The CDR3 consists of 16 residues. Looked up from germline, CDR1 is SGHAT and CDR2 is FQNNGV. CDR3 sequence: CASSPLAGPFSYEQYF. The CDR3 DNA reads TGTGCCAGCAGTCCACTAGCGGGACCGTTCTCCTACGAGCAGTACTTC.

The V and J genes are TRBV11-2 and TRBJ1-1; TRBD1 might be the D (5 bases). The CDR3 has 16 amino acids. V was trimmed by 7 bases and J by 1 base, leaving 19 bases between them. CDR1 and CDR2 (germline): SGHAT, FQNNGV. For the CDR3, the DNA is TGTGCCAGCACCACCTTCCGGGTAAGGGGGAACACTGAAGCTTTCTTT. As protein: CASTTFRVRGNTEAFF.

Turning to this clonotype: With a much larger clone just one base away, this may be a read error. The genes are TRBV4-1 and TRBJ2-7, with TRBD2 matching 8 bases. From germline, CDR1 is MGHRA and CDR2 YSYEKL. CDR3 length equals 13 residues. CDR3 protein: CASGQRTSRIQYF. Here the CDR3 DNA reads TGCGCCAGCGGCCAAAGGACTAGCCGTATTCAGTACTTC.

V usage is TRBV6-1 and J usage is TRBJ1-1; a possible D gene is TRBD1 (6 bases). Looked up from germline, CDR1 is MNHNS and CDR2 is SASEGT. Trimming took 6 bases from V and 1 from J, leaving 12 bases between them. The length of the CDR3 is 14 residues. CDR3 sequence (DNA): TGTGCCAGCAGGGGGGCGCGGGGGAACACTGAAGCTTTCTTT. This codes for CASRGARGNTEAFF.

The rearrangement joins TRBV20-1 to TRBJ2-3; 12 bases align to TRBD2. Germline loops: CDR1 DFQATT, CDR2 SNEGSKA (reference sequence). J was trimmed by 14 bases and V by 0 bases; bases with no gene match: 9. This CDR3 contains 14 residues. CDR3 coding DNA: TGCAGTGCTAGAGATCCTAGCGGGGGGGCCGTTCTGTATTTT. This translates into CSARDPSGGAVLYF.

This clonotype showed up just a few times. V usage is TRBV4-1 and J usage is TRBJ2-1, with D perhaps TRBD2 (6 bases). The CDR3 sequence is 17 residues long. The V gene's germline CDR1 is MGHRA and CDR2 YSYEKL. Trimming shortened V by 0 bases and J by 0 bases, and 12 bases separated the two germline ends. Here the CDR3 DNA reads TGCGCCAGCAGCCAAGATGAGACTAGTAGCTCCTACAATGAGCAGTTCTTC. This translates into CASSQDETSSSYNEQFF.

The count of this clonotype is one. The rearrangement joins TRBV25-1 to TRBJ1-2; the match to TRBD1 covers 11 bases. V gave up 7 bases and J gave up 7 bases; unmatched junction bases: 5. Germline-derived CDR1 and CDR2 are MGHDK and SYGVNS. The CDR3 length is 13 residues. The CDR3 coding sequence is TGTGCCAGCACGTGGACAGGGGGCTCTGGCTACACCTTC. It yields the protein CASTWTGGSGYTF.

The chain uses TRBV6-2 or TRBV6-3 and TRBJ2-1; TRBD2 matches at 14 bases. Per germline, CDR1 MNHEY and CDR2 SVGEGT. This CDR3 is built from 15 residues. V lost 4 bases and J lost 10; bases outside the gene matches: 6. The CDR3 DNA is TGTGCCAGCAGTTGGGGACTAGCGGGGGCTAGGGAGCAGTTCTTC. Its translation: CASSWGLAGAREQFF.

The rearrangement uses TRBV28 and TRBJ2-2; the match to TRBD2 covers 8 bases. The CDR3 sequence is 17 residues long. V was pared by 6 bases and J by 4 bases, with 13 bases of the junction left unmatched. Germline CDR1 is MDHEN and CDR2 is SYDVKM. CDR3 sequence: CASRGPGLAGPTGELFF. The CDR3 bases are TGTGCCAGCAGGGGCCCTGGGCTAGCGGGCCCCACCGGGGAGCTGTTTTTT.

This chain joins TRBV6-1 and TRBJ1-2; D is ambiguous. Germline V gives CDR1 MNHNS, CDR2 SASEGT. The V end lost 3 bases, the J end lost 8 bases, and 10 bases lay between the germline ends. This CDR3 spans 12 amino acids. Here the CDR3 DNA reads TGTGCCAGCAGTGAGTCCCGGAGGGGCTACACCTTC. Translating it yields CASSESRRGYTF.

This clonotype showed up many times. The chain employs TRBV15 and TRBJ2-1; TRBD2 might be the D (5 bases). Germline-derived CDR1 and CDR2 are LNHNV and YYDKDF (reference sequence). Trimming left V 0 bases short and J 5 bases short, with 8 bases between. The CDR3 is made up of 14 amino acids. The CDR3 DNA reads TGTGCCACCAGCAGAGAGGACTGGGACAATGAGCAGTTCTTC. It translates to CATSREDWDNEQFF.

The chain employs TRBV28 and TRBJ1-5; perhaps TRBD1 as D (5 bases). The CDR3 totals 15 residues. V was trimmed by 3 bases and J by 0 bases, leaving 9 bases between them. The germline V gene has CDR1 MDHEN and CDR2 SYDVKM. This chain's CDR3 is CASSFAGTSNQPQHF. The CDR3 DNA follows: TGTGCCAGCAGTTTCGCTGGGACTAGCAATCAGCCCCAGCATTTT.